Presented here are 15 T cell receptor beta chains from one specimen sequenced in a study of beta chain features in type 1 diabetes. All of the isolated RNA was reverse transcribed, so expressed TCRB transcripts were sequenced. Only in-frame clones appear in the TCRdb table, and some are missing; sequencing was by immunoSEQ multiplex PCR. The sample shows some 63,000 clones, about 60% of them seen only once. Input material: Tregs from blood. Receptors originate from a woman under 30 in good health.

CDR3 loop: CASSLRQGAGANVLTF. The DNA for the CDR3 is TGCGCCAGCAGCCTTAGACAGGGAGCTGGGGCCAACGTCCTGACTTTC. This chain uses TRBV5-1 with TRBJ2-6; 7 nucleotides align to TRBD1. CDR3 length: 16 amino acids. CDR1 SGHRS and CDR2 YFSETQ come from the germline V gene. The J segment lost 2 bases and the V segment lost 4 bases, leaving 6 bases of the junction unmatched.

J is TRBJ1-1 and V is TRBV19, with D uncertain. This CDR3 has 13 amino acids. Trimming pared 7 bases from V and 8 bases from J, leaving 17 bases between. Germline V lookup: CDR1 LNHDA, CDR2 SQIVND (reference sequence). CDR3 region: CASTMAAGVEAFF. The CDR3 DNA follows: TGTGCCAGTACCATGGCCGCTGGAGTGGAAGCTTTCTTT.

In DNA, the CDR3 is TGTGCCAGCAGTGGACTAGCGTCGTCAGAGACCCAGTACTTC. Translation gives CASSGLASSETQYF. The chain links TRBV2 to TRBJ2-5; 8 nucleotides agree with TRBD2. J lost 4 bases, V lost 4 bases, and 5 bases had no gene match. Germline V lookup: CDR1 SNHLY, CDR2 FYNNEI. This CDR3 region has 14 residues.

V and J are TRBV6-5 and TRBJ2-7; D perhaps matches TRBD2 (6 bases). This CDR3 has 13 residues. Germline-derived CDR1 and CDR2 are MNHEY and SVGAGI. Between the trimmed V and J ends, which lost 2 bases and 4 bases, there was a span of 9 bases. CDR3 region: CASSYRRGYEQYF. The CDR3 region has the DNA TGTGCCAGCAGTTACAGGAGGGGATACGAGCAGTACTTC.

In DNA, the CDR3 is TGTGCCAGCAGCTTAGGTCGGACAGGGGCGTTTAGCAATCAGCCCCAGCATTTT. It is translated as CASSLGRTGAFSNQPQHF. V is TRBV7-8 and J is TRBJ1-5, with TRBD1 matching over 9 bases. V lost 1 base and J lost 0; bases outside the gene matches: 7. The CDR3 runs 18 residues. The germline V gene encodes CDR1 SGHVS and CDR2 FQNEAQ.

This rearrangement joins TRBV18 to TRBJ2-5, with D hard to call. V lost 2 bases and J 3 bases, leaving 4 bases between the germline ends. Germline-derived CDR1 and CDR2 are KGHSH and LQKENI. The length of the CDR3 is 12 residues. The CDR3 sequence is CASSPGEETQYF. The CDR3 bases are TGTGCCAGCTCACCAGGAGAAGAGACCCAGTACTTC.

In this sample, this clone turned up a few times. The chain combines TRBV5-1 with TRBJ1-1; D gene ambiguous. The V end was cut by 0 bases, the J end by 6 bases, with 12 bases between. Germline values: CDR1 SGHRS, CDR2 YFSETQ. The CDR3 has 14 residues. The CDR3 coding sequence is TGCGCCAGCAGCTTGGACAGCGGTGGCGCTGAAGCTTTCTTT. Its translation: CASSLDSGGAEAFF.

Comments on this clone: At one of its ends the junction is not consistent with the germline gene, which may arise from a read error. The chain uses TRBV2 and TRBJ2-7; 9 bases align to TRBD2. Germline CDR1 is SNHLY and CDR2 is FYNNEI. The CDR3 has 14 residues. The CDR3 sequence is CASSDGGRAYEQYF. The CDR3 DNA follows: TGTGCCAGCAGTGACGGCGGGAGGGCCTATGAGCAGTACTTC.

V is TRBV5-1 and J is TRBJ2-3; no clear D. Trimming shortened V by 3 bases and J by 2 bases, and 4 bases separated the two germline ends. The CDR3 length is 12 residues. The V gene's germline CDR1 is SGHRS and CDR2 YFSETQ. The CDR3 reads CASSSSTDTQYF. The CDR3 DNA reads TGCGCCAGCAGCTCCTCCACAGATACGCAGTATTTT.

The chain recombines TRBV11-2 with TRBJ2-2, with 10 bases matching TRBD2. The V gene end was trimmed by 1 base and the J gene end by 7 bases; junction bases not matched to a gene: 6. This CDR3 contains 16 residues. CDR1 and CDR2 from the germline V gene are SGHAT and FQNNGV. The CDR3 nucleotides read TGTGCCAGCAGCTTAGGACCAGCGGGAGGGGTCGGGGAGCTGTTTTTT. It is translated as CASSLGPAGGVGELFF.

This clone has just a few counts. The chain combines TRBV27 with TRBJ2-5; TRBD2 is a possible D gene (5 bases). The J call is in doubt because the DNA end fits TRBJ2-7 better. Germline V gives CDR1 MNHEY, CDR2 SMNVEV (reference sequence). This CDR3 spans 17 amino acids. The CDR3 spells CASSLRADPIGSYEQYF. Here the CDR3 DNA reads TGTGCCAGCAGTTTAAGAGCGGACCCAATTGGTTCCTACGAGCAGTACTTC.

V is TRBV30 and J is TRBJ1-2, with 7 bases identical to TRBD1. Unmatched junction bases numbered 20, after V lost 5 bases and J lost 8 bases. The CDR3 sequence is 16 residues long. The germline CDR1 and CDR2 sequences are GTSNPN and SVGIG (reference sequence). As DNA, the CDR3 is TGTGCCTGGGAAAAGAGACAGCCGGACAGGTTGGGGGGCTACACCTTC. Protein sequence: CAWEKRQPDRLGGYTF.

This sequence joins TRBV18 and TRBJ1-6; D possibly corresponds to TRBD1 (6 bases). The CDR3 sequence is 15 residues long. Trimming removed 2 bases from V and 8 bases from J, with 13 bases in between. In germline, CDR1 is KGHSH, CDR2 LQKENI. The DNA for the CDR3 is TGTGCCAGCTCACCATCGGCAGGGGCTTATTCACCCCTCCACTTT. Residues: CASSPSAGAYSPLHF.

The genes are TRBV5-1 and TRBJ2-1; TRBD1 agrees at 9 bases. After removal of 7 bases from V and 8 bases from J, the junction contained 7 bases not matched to a gene. Germline V gene lookup returns CDR1 SGHRS and CDR2 YFSETQ. The CDR3 consists of 13 residues. This CDR3 reads CASGVQGAHEQFF. DNA of the CDR3: TGCGCCAGCGGCGTACAGGGGGCCCATGAGCAGTTCTTC. The full variable domain, rest sourced from reference TRBV5-1 and TRBJ2-1, is KAGVTQTPRYLIKTRGQQVTLSCSPISGHRSVSWYQQTPGQGLQFLFEYFSETQRNKGNFPGRFSGRQFSNSRSEMNVSTLELGDSALYLCASGVQGAHEQFFGPGTRLTVL.

The sample holds one count of this clone. The genes are TRBV6-1 and TRBJ1-1; D is undetermined. Trimming left V 6 bases short and J 0 bases short, with 5 bases between. The CDR3 covers 12 residues. Germline values: CDR1 MNHNS, CDR2 SASEGT. The CDR3 sequence is CASSQMNTEAFF. CDR3 nucleotide sequence: TGTGCCAGCAGCCAGATGAACACTGAAGCTTTCTTT.